Reported below is one T cell receptor (beta chain). Its target antigen remains unknown. No much larger clonotype is one base removed from it; base qualities were not supplied. Participants in the prospective study were aged about 18 to 95 years, lived in about two dozen United States geographic areas, and enrolled through a virtual design. In the prospective study, participants were assigned to cohorts based on the clinical history participants reported in a screening survey and a study questionnaire. For ImmuneRACE Cohort 3, a participant was defined as recovered based on two consecutive negative NP/OP PCR tests, clearance by a healthcare professional, or resolution of symptoms. Each participant in the prospective study had whole blood, serum and a nasopharyngeal or oropharyngeal swab collected by mobile phlebotomists. Prospective study participants could optionally give additional blood draws and questionnaires over a 2-month period. Before DNA extraction, blood samples from the prospective study were shipped at room temperature or frozen.

This record belongs to a study of blood T cell repertoires in COVID-19 (dated by TCRdb to 2020 to 2022). In terms of the full investigation: Samples covering the acute and convalescent phases of COVID-19 were provided by collaborators in the United States, Italy and Spain. Subjects who had been exposed to COVID-19, were actively infected with it, or had recovered from it provided the deeply sampled blood TCRbeta repertoires that made up the dataset. The samples were drawn from the first 160 participants of the ongoing ImmuneRACE study and from 950 to 1,500 subjects provided by 6 global collaborators. Sample metadata almost always included a de-identified subject ID, COVID-19 status, age in years and sex. Where available, HLA class I and class II types were taken from metadata supplied by the sample provider and were not determined by assay-based typing. The repertoires were released in a freely available public database meant as a resource for research on the immune response to SARS-CoV-2. The prospective study material was composed of cDNA or gDNA derived from T cells, B-cell-depleted T cells, or PBMCs. On the study overall, not on this receptor specifically: The amount of clinical and demographic metadata varied by source and participant and was provided uncurated.

TCRbeta CDR3 regions were amplified from genomic DNA using the immunoSEQ Assay, a bias-controlled multiplex PCR. As for the original processing: Within the assay, amplification of reference gene primers was used to estimate how many nucleated cells each sample contained. Sequence reads were collapsed and filtered to measure the absolute abundance of every unique TCRbeta CDR3 rearrangement. For each sample, productive Simpson clonality was calculated by taking the square root of Simpson's diversity index across productive rearrangements. The table was pulled from immuneACCESS by TCRdb, which kept in-frame rearrangements only. Such tables lose some clones; where checked, under half of the loss comes from unresolved V genes, and the rest has no known cause. From that table come the V and J calls and clone size; the DNA was used to work out D and trimming. In this sample the table shows about 190,000 clones, about 88% of which occur a single time. The ten largest clones capture around 3.5% of the sample.

This TCR derives from a woman aged 25 to 39 who had recovered from COVID-19. The sample was PBMCs or T cells enriched from blood (not recorded which).

The DNA reads TGTGCCACCAGAGGGGACTACGAGCAGTACGTC. Its translation reads: CATRGDYEQYV. The rearranged chain carries TRBV7-8 and TRBJ2-7; the D gene is perhaps TRBD1 or TRBD2, each of them matching over 5 bases. For CDR1 and CDR2, the germline V gene lists SGHVS and FQNEAQ. V is reduced by 10 bases and J by 3 bases, leaving a spacing of 10 bases between them. From the cysteine through the valine, the CDR3 covers 11 amino acids. Solely the CDR3 DNA is kept, with 33 bases framed from the first base.